A selection of T cell receptor beta chains follows, all from one sample in a study of blood T cell repertoires in COVID-19. This table comes from immunoSEQ multiplex PCR, and its TCRdb copy is limited to in-frame clones, with some not included. The sample carries about 85,000 clones, almost 85% recorded once. What was sequenced was peripheral blood. The receptors stem from a woman aged 80 or over with acute or convalescent COVID-19. Both conserved end residues are trimmed from each CDR3. Size is omitted from some rows. Given values are once, few, many or a class for expanded clones.

clone size	V gene	J gene	CDR3 protein
-	TRBV14	TRBJ2-2	ASSQLSVTGELF
-	TRBV19	TRBJ2-1	ASSPSFPSSYNEQF
-	TRBV6-6	TRBJ2-5	ASSSQGGTQY
few	TRBV2	TRBJ2-2	ASSYGTGNTGELF
-	TRBV13	TRBJ2-3	ASSLDRVVGDTQY
-	TRBV28	TRBJ2-1	ASRPPGLARVNEQF
-	TRBV6-1	TRBJ2-7	ASSERLASYEQY
-	TRBV6-1	TRBJ2-3	ASSEAGTIPQHTQY
-	TRBV5-1	TRBJ2-7	ASSPGTSGGAHEQY
-	TRBV9	TRBJ2-1	ASSKGGRGAAYNEQF